A selection of T cell receptor beta chains follows, all from one sample in a study of shared clonotypes between healthy human individuals. Clones were sequenced by immunoSEQ multiplex PCR, and TCRdb holds only the in-frame ones, with some missing. The data show millions of clones, more than 90% seen once. What was sequenced was naive CD4+ T cells sorted from blood. The source is a man aged 18 to 35 in good health. Each CDR3 is given with its conserved first and last residue. D genes are given only for firm matches. Clone size is shown for a subset of rows, as once, few, many or a class of expanded clone.

NA TRBJ1-5 NA TRBV7-8 CASSLVRSQPQHF TGTGCCAGCAGCTTAGTGAGGAGTCAGCCCCAGCATTTT
NA TRBJ2-1 TRBD1 TRBV25-1 CASSDDRDREGRQFF TGTGCCAGCAGTGACGACCGGGACAGGGAGGGTCGGCAGTTCTTC
NA TRBJ1-5 NA TRBV6-1 CASSESGAGNQPQHF TGTGCCAGCAGTGAGTCGGGGGCAGGCAATCAGCCCCAGCATTTT
once TRBJ1-1 NA TRBV18 CASSPPRRMNTEAFF TGTGCCAGCTCACCACCCCGACGGATGAACACTGAAGCTTTCTTT
NA TRBJ2-7 TRBD2 TRBV15 CATSPGGSADEQYF TGTGCCACCAGCCCGGGAGGGAGTGCGGACGAGCAGTACTTC
NA TRBJ1-6 NA TRBV5-1 CASSLDTGTYNSPLHF TGCGCCAGCAGCTTGGATACGGGGACCTATAATTCACCCCTCCACTTT
NA TRBJ2-3 TRBD1 TRBV30 CAWRAWGQGADTQYF TGTGCCTGGAGAGCATGGGGACAGGGGGCCGATACGCAGTATTTT
NA TRBJ2-3 NA TRBV9 CASSVEGGSTDTQYF TGTGCCAGCAGCGTAGAAGGAGGGAGCACAGATACGCAGTATTTT
NA TRBJ1-3 NA TRBV5-5 CASSLEGYSGNTIYF TGTGCCAGCAGCTTGGAAGGGTACTCTGGAAACACCATATATTTT
once TRBJ1-5 NA TRBV2 CASSEGGRDSNQPQHF TGTGCCAGCAGTGAAGGGGGCAGGGATAGCAATCAGCCCCAGCATTTT
NA TRBJ2-7 TRBD2 TRBV5-1 CASSLDPSGGSYEQYF TGCGCCAGCAGCTTGGACCCTAGCGGGGGCTCCTACGAGCAGTACTTC
NA TRBJ1-1 TRBD1 TRBV13 CASSLGTGGGTEAFF TGTGCCAGCAGCTTAGGGACAGGGGGTGGGACTGAAGCTTTCTTT
NA TRBJ1-6 NA TRBV28 CASNFGGSSYNSPLHF TGTGCCAGCAACTTTGGGGGCAGCTCCTATAATTCACCCCTCCACTTT
NA TRBJ2-1 NA TRBV25-1 CASSEWGEQFF TGTGCCAGCAGTGAATGGGGGGAGCAGTTCTTC
few TRBJ1-5 NA TRBV7-2 CASSPKWNQPQHF TGTGCCAGCAGCCCCAAGTGGAATCAGCCCCAGCATTTT
NA TRBJ2-5 TRBD1 TRBV7-7 CASSLGTGRGSQETQYF TGTGCTAGCAGCTTGGGCACAGGCAGGGGGAGTCAGGAGACCCAGTACTTC
NA TRBJ2-7 NA TRBV20-1 CSAGRTEEQYF TGCAGTGCTGGCCGAACGGAGGAGCAGTACTTC
NA TRBJ1-5 NA TRBV7-2 CASSLVGGIGNQPQHF TGTGCCAGCAGCTTAGTCGGAGGGATCGGCAATCAGCCCCAGCATTTT
NA TRBJ1-6 NA TRBV10-3 CAISEGIAPLHF TGTGCCATCAGTGAAGGGATCGCACCCCTCCACTTT
NA TRBJ2-5 NA TRBV30 CAWSGETQYF TGTGCCTGGAGTGGCGAGACCCAGTACTTC
NA TRBJ2-3 NA TRBV6-1 CASSEAGKPRDTQYF TGTGCCAGCAGTGAAGCGGGCAAACCGAGGGATACGCAGTATTTT
NA TRBJ1-3 NA TRBV5-8 CASSPLAGNTIYF TGTGCCAGCAGCCCGCTGGCTGGAAACACCATATATTTT
NA TRBJ2-1 NA TRBV28 CASSPPLGRDEQFF TGTGCCAGCAGCCCTCCGCTAGGAAGAGATGAGCAGTTCTTC
NA TRBJ2-7 TRBD1 TRBV9 CASSVDPTGGYEQYF TGTGCCAGCAGCGTAGACCCCACAGGGGGCTACGAGCAGTACTTC